Below, 18 T cell receptor beta chains from the same sample are listed, as sequenced in a study of blood T cell repertoires in COVID-19. TCRdb's copy holds only in-frame clones and misses some; the assay was immunoSEQ multiplex PCR. The table includes about 210,000 clones, 65% to 90% detected once. Specimen: peripheral blood. These TCRs come from a woman in her sixties or seventies with COVID-19, enrolled during active disease.

The V gene is TRBV11-2, the J gene TRBJ2-3; 7 positions agree with TRBD1. Germline V gives CDR1 SGHAT, CDR2 FQNNGV. The CDR3 extends over 14 amino acids. With 4 bases clipped from V and 5 bases from J, the junction kept 6 bases outside the gene matches. CDR3 in amino acids: CASSSGQAKDTQYF. CDR3 sequence (DNA): TGTGCCAGCAGCTCCGGACAGGCGAAAGATACGCAGTATTTT.

This chain joins TRBV18 and TRBJ1-1; possibly TRBD1 for D (6 bases). The V gene lost 6 bases and the J gene lost 3 bases, with 14 bases spanning the gap. Germline V gene lookup returns CDR1 KGHSH and CDR2 LQKENI. CDR3 length: 14 residues. CDR3 sequence: CASSPSGGHTEAFF. The CDR3 region has the DNA TGTGCCAGCTCCCCATCCGGGGGGCACACTGAAGCTTTCTTT.

The V gene is TRBV7-2, the J gene TRBJ1-4; D is undetermined. Trimming stripped 1 base from V and 8 bases from J, with 8 bases between. CDR3 length equals 13 residues. From germline, CDR1 is SGHTA and CDR2 FQGNSA. CDR3 protein: CASSLGVREKLFF. The CDR3 bases are TGTGCCAGCAGCTTAGGGGTGAGGGAAAAACTGTTTTTT. The variable domain in full, completed from reference TRBV7-2 and TRBJ1-4, reads GAGVSQSPSNKVTEKGKDVELRCDPISGHTALYWYRQSLGQGLEFLIYFQGNSAPDKSGLPSDRFSAERTGGSVSTLTIQRTQQEDSAVYLCASSLGVREKLFFGSGTQLSVL.

On this clone itself: At one end the junction does not follow the germline gene, possibly because of a read error. The chain employs TRBV18 and TRBJ2-3; possibly TRBD2 for D (6 bases). Germline assignment: CDR1 KGHSH and CDR2 LQKENI. The CDR3 extends over 14 amino acids. CDR3 loop: CASSPRETLDTQYF. Here the CDR3 DNA reads TGTGCCAGCTCGCCACGGGAGACGTTAGATACGCAGTATTTT.

V gene TRBV9 combines with J gene TRBJ2-3, with a tentative D call TRBD2 (5 bases). This CDR3 spans 14 amino acids. V was pared by 6 bases and J by 0 bases, with 11 bases between. Germline CDR1 SGDLS, CDR2 YYNGEE. CDR3 DNA: TGTGCCAGCAACAGTAGGGAGAGCACAGATACGCAGTATTTT. It translates to CASNSRESTDTQYF.

The V call is TRBV11-3, the J call TRBJ1-3; possibly TRBD1 for D (5 bases). Per the germline V gene, CDR1 is SGHNT and CDR2 is YENEEA. This CDR3 has 15 amino acids. V was shortened by 3 bases and J by 1 base, with 10 bases between the two germline ends. The CDR3 spells CASSLRGSSGNTIYF. The DNA of the CDR3 is TGTGCCAGCAGCTTGCGGGGGTCTTCTGGAAACACCATATATTTT.

This clone was counted a few times. The chain is built from TRBV6-5 and TRBJ2-4, with 8 positions matching TRBD1. The trim removed 5 bases at V and 8 bases at J, leaving 8 bases unmatched. The CDR3 sequence is 14 residues long. From germline, CDR1 is MNHEY and CDR2 SVGAGI. The CDR3 protein is CASSRTGISDIQYF. In nucleotides, the CDR3 is TGTGCCAGCAGTCGGACAGGGATCTCGGACATTCAGTACTTC.

The rearrangement joins TRBV11-3 to TRBJ2-3; D may be TRBD2 (7 bases). The CDR3 length is 16 residues. Between the trimmed V and J ends, which lost 0 bases and 4 bases, there was a span of 14 bases. Germline V gene sequence: CDR1 SGHNT, CDR2 YENEEA. This CDR3 is CASSLDGGGGADTQYF. DNA for the CDR3: TGTGCCAGCAGCTTAGATGGGGGGGGCGGTGCAGATACGCAGTATTTT.

The chain links TRBV25-1 to TRBJ2-2; D not resolved. Germline lookup yields CDR1 MGHDK and CDR2 SYGVNS. With 2 bases removed from V and 3 bases from J, the gap between germline ends came to 7 bases. This CDR3 region has 14 residues. The CDR3, as DNA: TGTGCCAGCAGTGAAGGCCAGTACACCGGGGAGCTGTTTTTT. It codes for CASSEGQYTGELFF.

The chain employs TRBV11-3 and TRBJ1-2; 8 nucleotides align to TRBD1. J lost 8 bases, V lost 5 bases, and 13 bases had no gene match. Germline V gene sequence: CDR1 SGHNT, CDR2 YENEEA. The CDR3 covers 15 residues. The CDR3 DNA is TGTGCCAGCAGCCCGAGGACAGGGCCTGGGGAAGGCTACACCTTC. This sequence encodes CASSPRTGPGEGYTF.

This chain connects TRBV7-2 to TRBJ2-1; D possibly corresponds to TRBD2 (5 bases). The germline gives CDR1 SGHTA, CDR2 FQGNSA. Trimming removed 7 bases from V and 0 bases from J, with 13 bases in between. The CDR3 is 15 amino acids. In DNA form, the CDR3 reads TGTGCCAGCACCCTGGACTTTAGCTCCTACAATGAGCAGTTCTTC. Amino acid sequence: CASTLDFSSYNEQFF.

This clone was picked up many times. This rearrangement joins TRBV30 to TRBJ1-2, with 7 bases lining up with TRBD1. V trimming: 4 bases; J trimming: 6 bases; junction bases outside the gene matches: 8. In germline, CDR1 is GTSNPN, CDR2 SVGIG (reference sequence). The CDR3 has 13 amino acids. The CDR3, as DNA: TGTGCCTGGAACCTCGGACAGGAGCATGGCTACACCTTC. This translates into CAWNLGQEHGYTF.

The chain is built from TRBV14 and TRBJ1-1, with D unclear. The CDR3 runs to 12 residues. Germline values: CDR1 SGHDN, CDR2 FVKESK. The V and J ends lost 3 bases and 8 bases respectively, with 10 bases between them. The CDR3: CASSHRGTEAFF. Here the CDR3 DNA reads TGTGCCAGCAGCCACCGGGGTACCGAAGCTTTCTTT.

V gene TRBV15 combines with J gene TRBJ2-1; D may be TRBD2 (5 bases). The germline V gene has CDR1 LNHNV and CDR2 YYDKDF (reference sequence). CDR3 length: 15 residues. V was clipped by 3 bases and J by 5 bases, with 14 bases between them. This CDR3 is CATSSKRETDNEQFF. For the CDR3, the DNA is TGTGCCACCAGCAGCAAGAGGGAAACGGACAATGAGCAGTTCTTC.

The table lists this clone with a few counts. The chain links TRBV7-3 to TRBJ1-6; TRBD1 might be the D (6 bases). Germline V gene data show CDR1 as SGHTA and CDR2 as FQGTGA. CDR3 size: 15 residues. Trimming removed 5 bases at V and 5 bases at J, with 13 bases between. The CDR3 coding sequence is TGTGCCAGCAGCCAAACAGGGCAGAATAATTCACCCCTCCACTTT. Its translation: CASSQTGQNNSPLHF.

The V call is TRBV15, the J call TRBJ2-3, with 10 bases lining up with TRBD1. V lost 8 bases, J lost 3 bases, and 5 bases stayed unmatched. Germline V gene data show CDR1 as LNHNV and CDR2 as YYDKDF (reference sequence). This CDR3 comprises 14 residues. The CDR3 DNA reads TGTGCCACCCAGGGGACAGGGGAGACAGATACGCAGTATTTT. Its translation is CATQGTGETDTQYF.

J is TRBJ2-2 and V is TRBV7-2, with TRBD2 as a possible D gene (6 bases). The germline V gene encodes CDR1 SGHTA and CDR2 FQGNSA. CDR3 size: 16 residues. Trimming removed 1 base at V and 0 bases at J, with 9 bases between. The CDR3, as DNA: TGTGCCAGCAGCTTAGATGGGGGGACGAACACCGGGGAGCTGTTTTTT. The encoded protein is CASSLDGGTNTGELFF.

This clone showed up just once. The chain is built from TRBV5-1 and TRBJ1-6; D is unclear. Germline V gives CDR1 SGHRS, CDR2 YFSETQ. V lost 1 base and J lost 7, with 6 bases in between. The CDR3 spans 13 residues. The CDR3 region has the DNA TGCGCCAGCAGCTTGCAGGAAAATTCACCCCTCCACTTT. Protein product: CASSLQENSPLHF.